Listed below are T cell receptor beta chains from one sample, sequenced in a study of shared clonotypes between healthy human individuals. Method: immunoSEQ multiplex PCR; TCRdb's copy keeps in-frame clones and lacks some. The sample consists of almost 750,000 clones, roughly 72% of them appearing once. The sample taken for sequencing was memory CD4+ T cells sorted from blood. These TCRs come from a woman aged 25 to 39 in good health. CDR3s include the opening cysteine and the closing phenylalanine or tryptophan. Fields, in order: CDR3 length, D gene, clone size, V gene, J gene, CDR3 protein, CDR3 DNA. The D gene is left open where the match is weak. Size values are once, few and many counts, or a class for expanded clones, and some rows have none.

len: 13
d_gene: TRBD1
abundance: .
v_gene: TRBV6-5
j_gene: TRBJ1-5
CDR3aa: CASSRDRGQPQHF
CDR3nt: TGTGCCAGCAGTCGGGACAGGGGTCAGCCCCAGCATTTT

len: 14
d_gene: .
abundance: .
v_gene: TRBV19
j_gene: TRBJ1-5
CDR3aa: CASSIDSPNQPQHF
CDR3nt: TGTGCCAGTAGTATAGACAGCCCCAATCAGCCCCAGCATTTT

len: 14
d_gene: TRBD2
abundance: .
v_gene: TRBV5-1
j_gene: TRBJ2-7
CDR3aa: CASSFGLAEYEQYF
CDR3nt: TGCGCCAGCAGCTTTGGACTAGCGGAATACGAGCAGTACTTC

len: 16
d_gene: .
abundance: .
v_gene: TRBV7-9
j_gene: TRBJ2-1
CDR3aa: CASSGLDSGLYNEQFF
CDR3nt: TGTGCCAGCAGCGGTCTCGATTCGGGTCTCTACAATGAGCAGTTCTTC

len: 13
d_gene: .
abundance: .
v_gene: TRBV5-6
j_gene: TRBJ2-1
CDR3aa: CASSLVVGNEQFF
CDR3nt: TGTGCCAGCAGCTTGGTAGTCGGCAATGAGCAGTTCTTC

len: 17
d_gene: .
abundance: few
v_gene: TRBV5-1
j_gene: TRBJ2-5
CDR3aa: CASSRSGSLFAQETQYF
CDR3nt: TGCGCCAGCAGCAGGTCCGGGTCCCTATTCGCCCAAGAGACCCAGTACTTC

len: 14
d_gene: .
abundance: .
v_gene: TRBV28
j_gene: TRBJ1-2
CDR3aa: CASCPGGRENGYTF
CDR3nt: TGTGCCAGCTGTCCCGGGGGTCGGGAAAATGGCTACACCTTC

len: 15
d_gene: .
abundance: many
v_gene: TRBV7-2
j_gene: TRBJ2-1
CDR3aa: CASSLSSGLYNEQFF
CDR3nt: TGTGCCAGCAGCTTAAGCAGCGGACTTTACAATGAGCAGTTCTTC

len: 13
d_gene: TRBD2
abundance: .
v_gene: TRBV11-2
j_gene: TRBJ2-5
CDR3aa: CASSPGLEETQYF
CDR3nt: TGTGCCAGCAGCCCGGGACTAGAGGAGACCCAGTACTTC

len: 16
d_gene: .
abundance: .
v_gene: TRBV11-3
j_gene: TRBJ2-2
CDR3aa: CASSSWGSTNTGELFF
CDR3nt: TGTGCCAGCAGCTCCTGGGGCAGCACGAACACCGGGGAGCTGTTTTTT

len: 13
d_gene: .
abundance: many
v_gene: TRBV7-3
j_gene: TRBJ2-1
CDR3aa: CASSFPGHNEQFF
CDR3nt: TGTGCCAGCAGCTTCCCGGGACACAATGAGCAGTTCTTC

len: 22
d_gene: .
abundance: .
v_gene: TRBV5-1
j_gene: TRBJ2-7
CDR3aa: CASSLTSSPARPSGQTAYEQYF
CDR3nt: TGCGCCAGCAGCTTGACATCCTCGCCTGCGCGACCTAGTGGGCAGACCGCCTACGAGCAGTACTTC

len: 13
d_gene: .
abundance: .
v_gene: TRBV29-1
j_gene: TRBJ1-5
CDR3aa: CSVSGWGDQPQHF
CDR3nt: TGCAGCGTTTCAGGCTGGGGTGATCAGCCCCAGCATTTT

len: 17
d_gene: TRBD2
abundance: .
v_gene: TRBV11-3
j_gene: TRBJ2-1
CDR3aa: CASSLGRAAGAVDEQFF
CDR3nt: TGTGCCAGCAGCTTAGGCAGGGCAGCGGGAGCTGTGGATGAGCAGTTCTTC

len: 14
d_gene: .
abundance: once
v_gene: TRBV28
j_gene: TRBJ1-2
CDR3aa: CASSLLYPHYGYTF
CDR3nt: TGTGCCAGCAGTTTACTATATCCACACTATGGCTACACCTTC

len: 16
d_gene: .
abundance: .
v_gene: TRBV5-1
j_gene: TRBJ1-4
CDR3aa: CASSLVAGWGNEKLFF
CDR3nt: TGCGCCAGCAGCTTGGTAGCAGGGTGGGGTAATGAAAAACTGTTTTTT

len: 17
d_gene: TRBD1
abundance: once
v_gene: TRBV28
j_gene: TRBJ1-2
CDR3aa: CASRSPPGQGINYGYTF
CDR3nt: TGTGCCAGCAGATCCCCTCCCGGACAGGGAATTAACTATGGCTACACCTTC

len: 15
d_gene: TRBD2
abundance: .
v_gene: TRBV28
j_gene: TRBJ2-1
CDR3aa: CASSRGTSGGNEQFF
CDR3nt: TGTGCCAGCAGCCGAGGGACTAGCGGGGGCAATGAGCAGTTCTTC

len: 14
d_gene: .
abundance: few
v_gene: TRBV21-1
j_gene: TRBJ2-3
CDR3aa: CASHLGRSTDTQYF
CDR3nt: TGTGCCAGCCATCTAGGACGTTCCACAGATACGCAGTATTTT

len: 13
d_gene: .
abundance: .
v_gene: TRBV27
j_gene: TRBJ1-4
CDR3aa: CASSFTVNEKLFF
CDR3nt: TGTGCCAGCAGTTTTACAGTGAATGAAAAACTGTTTTTT

len: 12
d_gene: .
abundance: .
v_gene: TRBV18
j_gene: TRBJ2-5
CDR3aa: CANGGAGETQYF
CDR3nt: TGTGCCAACGGCGGGGCGGGAGAGACCCAGTACTTC

len: 14
d_gene: TRBD2
abundance: .
v_gene: TRBV7-2
j_gene: TRBJ2-7
CDR3aa: CASKAGLAGDEQYF
CDR3nt: TGTGCCAGCAAAGCCGGACTAGCGGGAGACGAGCAGTACTTC

len: 14
d_gene: .
abundance: .
v_gene: TRBV6-5
j_gene: TRBJ2-7
CDR3aa: CASSPSKFSYEQYF
CDR3nt: TGTGCCAGCAGTCCATCGAAGTTCTCCTACGAGCAGTACTTC

len: 13
d_gene: .
abundance: .
v_gene: TRBV7-6
j_gene: TRBJ1-5
CDR3aa: CASSFGGDQPQHF
CDR3nt: TGTGCCAGCAGCTTTGGCGGCGATCAGCCCCAGCATTTT

len: 15
d_gene: TRBD1
abundance: .
v_gene: TRBV27
j_gene: TRBJ2-7
CDR3aa: CASSFGTGGSYEQYF
CDR3nt: TGTGCCAGCAGTTTCGGGACAGGGGGTTCCTACGAGCAGTACTTC

len: 17
d_gene: .
abundance: few
v_gene: TRBV4-1
j_gene: TRBJ1-3
CDR3aa: CASSSRGRSGTGNTIYF
CDR3nt: TGCGCCAGCAGCTCTCGAGGGCGATCTGGGACTGGAAACACCATATATTTT

len: 12
d_gene: .
abundance: many
v_gene: TRBV28
j_gene: TRBJ1-5
CDR3aa: CASTNGNQPQHF
CDR3nt: TGTGCCAGCACCAATGGTAATCAGCCCCAGCATTTT

len: 14
d_gene: .
abundance: .
v_gene: TRBV18
j_gene: TRBJ2-2
CDR3aa: CASSPKQGVGELFF
CDR3nt: TGTGCCAGCTCACCGAAACAGGGCGTCGGGGAGCTGTTTTTT

len: 13
d_gene: .
abundance: .
v_gene: TRBV19
j_gene: TRBJ1-6
CDR3aa: CASTTAGVSPLHF
CDR3nt: TGTGCCAGTACTACTGCAGGGGTTTCACCCCTCCACTTT

len: 15
d_gene: TRBD2
abundance: .
v_gene: TRBV10-3
j_gene: TRBJ2-1
CDR3aa: CAIRGRGRAGDEQFF
CDR3nt: TGTGCCATCAGAGGTCGCGGGAGGGCCGGGGATGAGCAGTTCTTC

len: 16
d_gene: TRBD1
abundance: .
v_gene: TRBV7-3
j_gene: TRBJ1-5
CDR3aa: CASSPRGTGPNQPQHF
CDR3nt: TGTGCCAGCAGCCCACGAGGGACAGGGCCGAATCAGCCCCAGCATTTT

len: 14
d_gene: .
abundance: .
v_gene: TRBV28
j_gene: TRBJ2-1
CDR3aa: CASSFITARNEQFF
CDR3nt: TGTGCCAGCAGTTTTATCACCGCCCGAAATGAGCAGTTCTTC

len: 18
d_gene: TRBD2
abundance: few
v_gene: TRBV11-3
j_gene: TRBJ2-2
CDR3aa: CASSPQIGLAGVGGELFF
CDR3nt: TGTGCCAGCAGCCCCCAGATAGGCCTAGCGGGAGTCGGCGGGGAGCTGTTTTTT

len: 15
d_gene: .
abundance: .
v_gene: TRBV18
j_gene: TRBJ1-4
CDR3aa: CASSPQKATNEKLFF
CDR3nt: TGTGCCAGCTCACCACAGAAAGCAACTAATGAAAAACTGTTTTTT

len: 16
d_gene: TRBD2
abundance: .
v_gene: TRBV5-1
j_gene: TRBJ2-3
CDR3aa: CASSLVVAGGRDTQYF
CDR3nt: TGCGCCAGCAGCTTGGTCGTAGCGGGAGGGCGAGATACGCAGTATTTT

len: 16
d_gene: TRBD2
abundance: .
v_gene: TRBV6-7
j_gene: TRBJ2-2
CDR3aa: CASRPGLAGVTGELFF
CDR3nt: TGTGCCAGCAGACCCGGACTAGCGGGAGTAACCGGGGAGCTGTTTTTT

len: 13
d_gene: .
abundance: .
v_gene: TRBV19
j_gene: TRBJ2-1
CDR3aa: CASSSGSYNEQFF
CDR3nt: TGTGCCAGTAGCTCGGGGTCGTACAATGAGCAGTTCTTC

len: 15
d_gene: TRBD2
abundance: .
v_gene: TRBV28
j_gene: TRBJ2-7
CDR3aa: CASSSGAWDSYEQYF
CDR3nt: TGTGCCAGCAGTAGCGGGGCTTGGGACTCCTACGAGCAGTACTTC

len: 14
d_gene: .
abundance: .
v_gene: TRBV7-3
j_gene: TRBJ2-7
CDR3aa: CASSPLASSYEQYF
CDR3nt: TGTGCCAGCAGCCCGCTAGCGTCTAGCTACGAGCAGTACTTC

len: 14
d_gene: TRBD1
abundance: .
v_gene: TRBV28
j_gene: TRBJ1-5
CDR3aa: CASSGTGASQPQHF
CDR3nt: TGTGCCAGCAGCGGGACAGGGGCCTCTCAGCCCCAGCATTTT

len: 10
d_gene: TRBD2
abundance: few
v_gene: TRBV28
j_gene: TRBJ2-7
CDR3aa: CASSTSAKHF
CDR3nt: TGTGCCAGCAGTACTAGCGCGAAACACTTC

len: 18
d_gene: TRBD1
abundance: .
v_gene: TRBV7-8
j_gene: TRBJ2-7
CDR3aa: CASSPGVHVGGKSGEQYF
CDR3nt: TGTGCCAGCAGCCCAGGTGTGCATGTAGGGGGCAAGTCCGGCGAGCAGTACTTC

len: 16
d_gene: .
abundance: few
v_gene: TRBV7-9
j_gene: TRBJ1-4
CDR3aa: CASSLGRGEGARKLFF
CDR3nt: TGTGCCAGCAGCTTAGGCAGGGGCGAAGGGGCACGAAAACTGTTTTTT

len: 17
d_gene: .
abundance: .
v_gene: TRBV4-1
j_gene: TRBJ2-7
CDR3aa: CASSQVLPAGVSYEQYF
CDR3nt: TGCGCCAGCAGCCAAGTCCTCCCGGCCGGGGTTTCCTACGAGCAGTACTTC

len: 14
d_gene: .
abundance: .
v_gene: TRBV30
j_gene: TRBJ1-4
CDR3aa: CAWRPRIGHEKLFF
CDR3nt: TGTGCCTGGAGACCGAGGATAGGACATGAAAAACTGTTTTTT

len: 13
d_gene: TRBD2
abundance: .
v_gene: TRBV29-1
j_gene: TRBJ2-4
CDR3aa: CSGSREGGDIQYF
CDR3nt: TGCAGCGGGTCCCGGGAGGGAGGTGACATTCAGTACTTC

len: 15
d_gene: .
abundance: .
v_gene: TRBV18
j_gene: TRBJ1-1
CDR3aa: CASSPPGGRDTEAFF
CDR3nt: TGTGCCAGCTCACCACCGGGGGGCAGGGACACTGAAGCTTTCTTT

len: 14
d_gene: .
abundance: .
v_gene: TRBV7-9
j_gene: TRBJ2-3
CDR3aa: CASSLPDSTDTQYF
CDR3nt: TGTGCCAGCAGCTTGCCGGATAGCACAGATACGCAGTATTTT

len: 14
d_gene: TRBD1
abundance: .
v_gene: TRBV4-2
j_gene: TRBJ2-5
CDR3aa: CASSQGQGKETQYF
CDR3nt: TGTGCCAGCAGCCAGGGACAGGGAAAAGAGACCCAGTACTTC

len: 15
d_gene: .
abundance: .
v_gene: TRBV29-1
j_gene: TRBJ2-1
CDR3aa: CSVEDRRSSYNEQFF
CDR3nt: TGCAGCGTTGAAGATCGGCGGAGCTCCTACAATGAGCAGTTCTTC

len: 14
d_gene: .
abundance: .
v_gene: TRBV6-6
j_gene: TRBJ2-1
CDR3aa: CASTFMSGRSEQFF
CDR3nt: TGTGCCAGCACCTTCATGTCAGGGAGGAGTGAGCAGTTCTTC

len: 14
d_gene: TRBD1
abundance: .
v_gene: TRBV5-1
j_gene: TRBJ1-4
CDR3aa: CASSFLGGGEKLFF
CDR3nt: TGCGCCAGCAGCTTCTTAGGGGGCGGTGAAAAACTGTTTTTT

len: 14
d_gene: .
abundance: few
v_gene: TRBV11-2
j_gene: TRBJ2-7
CDR3aa: CASSPLVGIYEQYF
CDR3nt: TGTGCCAGCAGCCCGCTGGTGGGGATCTACGAGCAGTACTTC

len: 14
d_gene: .
abundance: .
v_gene: TRBV7-8
j_gene: TRBJ1-3
CDR3aa: CASSHDLSGNTIYF
CDR3nt: TGTGCCAGCAGCCACGACCTCTCTGGAAACACCATATATTTT

len: 16
d_gene: TRBD1
abundance: .
v_gene: TRBV10-3
j_gene: TRBJ1-1
CDR3aa: CAIRGHRGQEGTEAFF
CDR3nt: TGTGCCATCCGGGGGCACAGGGGGCAGGAGGGCACTGAAGCTTTCTTT

len: 13
d_gene: .
abundance: .
v_gene: TRBV5-4
j_gene: TRBJ1-1
CDR3aa: CASSFPGGTEAFF
CDR3nt: TGTGCCAGCAGCTTTCCGGGGGGAACTGAAGCTTTCTTT

len: 15
d_gene: .
abundance: .
v_gene: TRBV15
j_gene: TRBJ1-4
CDR3aa: CATSTTGGANEKLFF
CDR3nt: TGTGCCACCAGCACCACCGGGGGAGCTAATGAAAAACTGTTTTTT

len: 16
d_gene: .
abundance: .
v_gene: TRBV5-1
j_gene: TRBJ1-4
CDR3aa: CASSAEWSQRNEKLFF
CDR3nt: TGCGCCAGCAGCGCCGAATGGTCCCAGCGTAATGAAAAACTGTTTTTT

len: 14
d_gene: TRBD1
abundance: .
v_gene: TRBV2
j_gene: TRBJ2-7
CDR3aa: CASIPGQANYEQYF
CDR3nt: TGTGCCAGCATCCCGGGACAGGCTAACTACGAGCAGTACTTC

len: 12
d_gene: .
abundance: .
v_gene: TRBV11-3
j_gene: TRBJ2-2
CDR3aa: CASSSRGGELFF
CDR3nt: TGTGCCAGCAGCTCCAGGGGTGGGGAGCTGTTTTTT